This TCR beta chain was captured in a study of shared clonotypes between healthy human individuals. An even split of each subset's genomic DNA across several immunoSEQ plates was performed. Source study methods: Filtering was not the same, since immunoSEQ gave junction-only sequences without quality scores. Only in-frame clones appear in the TCRdb table, and some are missing; sequencing was by immunoSEQ multiplex PCR. The V and J calls and the clone size are those of that table, but D and trimming were determined from the DNA. Here the sample spans 2 million to 2.5 million clones, just under 95% being singletons. The donors, healthy adults who were HIV-negative, had experienced no recent acute infections or vaccinations. In this sample, this clone turned up once. Germline assignment: CDR1 SGHNT and CDR2 YENEEA. The CDR3 length is 16 residues. V lost 0 bases, J lost 6 bases, and 7 bases stayed unmatched.

The clonotype was recovered from a man aged 18-30 years in good health. Some clones in this sample may be carry-over from other donors' samples. The chain uses TRBV11-3 and TRBJ2-2; 7 bases agree with TRBD2. Sequenced: naive CD4+ T cells from PBMCs. Subset denoted: CD45RA+ positively selected. The CDR3 reads CASSLEAGAGAGELFF. The CDR3 DNA reads as TGTGCCAGCAGCTTAGAGGCGGGAGCCGGGGCCGGGGAGCTGTTTTTT.